This T cell receptor (beta chain) was identified during a study of blood T cell repertoires in COVID-19. Original data processing: Reference gene primer amplification gave nucleated cell count estimates. TCRdb keeps only in-frame clones here, not all; method: immunoSEQ multiplex PCR. From that table come the V and J calls and clone size; the DNA was used to work out D and trimming. The sample carries 90,000 to 130,000 clones, roughly four fifths recorded once. This CDR3 region has 14 residues. Germline CDR1 is KGHDR and CDR2 is SFDVKD. With 4 bases removed from V and 5 bases from J, the gap between germline ends came to 13 bases. This clone was picked up one time.

The sample taken for sequencing was peripheral blood. This chain connects TRBV24-1 to TRBJ1-2, with D perhaps TRBD1 (5 bases). The sequence was collected from a woman aged 55-70 years with acute or convalescent COVID-19. CDR3: CATSDGGNPYGYTF. CDR3 nucleotides: TGTGCCACCAGTGACGGGGGGAACCCTTATGGCTACACCTTC.